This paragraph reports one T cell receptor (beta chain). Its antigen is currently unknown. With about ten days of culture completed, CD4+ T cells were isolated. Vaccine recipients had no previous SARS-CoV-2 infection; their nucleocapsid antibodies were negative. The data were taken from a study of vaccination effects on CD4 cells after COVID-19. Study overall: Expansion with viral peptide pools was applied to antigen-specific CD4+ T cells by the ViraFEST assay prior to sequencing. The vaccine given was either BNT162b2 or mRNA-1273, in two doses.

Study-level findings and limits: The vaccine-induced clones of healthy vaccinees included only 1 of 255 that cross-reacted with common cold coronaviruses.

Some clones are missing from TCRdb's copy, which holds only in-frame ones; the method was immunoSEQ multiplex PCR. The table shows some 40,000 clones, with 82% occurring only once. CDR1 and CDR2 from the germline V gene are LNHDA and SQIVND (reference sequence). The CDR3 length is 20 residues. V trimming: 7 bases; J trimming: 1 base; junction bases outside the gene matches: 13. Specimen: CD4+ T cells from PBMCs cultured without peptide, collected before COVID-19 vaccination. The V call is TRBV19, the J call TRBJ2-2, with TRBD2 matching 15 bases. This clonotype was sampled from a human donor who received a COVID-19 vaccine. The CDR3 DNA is TGTGCCAGTACCCCCTTTTCCGGGACTAGCGGGGGGAGGAACACCGGGGAGCTGTTTTTT. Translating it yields CASTPFSGTSGGRNTGELFF.